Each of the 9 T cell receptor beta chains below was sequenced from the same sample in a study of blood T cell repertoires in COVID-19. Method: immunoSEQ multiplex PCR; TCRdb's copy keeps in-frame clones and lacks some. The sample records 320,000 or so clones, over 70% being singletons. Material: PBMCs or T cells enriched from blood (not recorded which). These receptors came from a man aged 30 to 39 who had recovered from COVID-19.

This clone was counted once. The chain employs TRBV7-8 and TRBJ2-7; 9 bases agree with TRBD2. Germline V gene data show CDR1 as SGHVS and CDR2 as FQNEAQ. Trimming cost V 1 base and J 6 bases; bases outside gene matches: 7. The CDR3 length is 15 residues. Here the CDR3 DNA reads TGTGCCAGCAGCTTAGTAGGGACTAGCTTCTCCGAGCAGTACTTC. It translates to CASSLVGTSFSEQYF.

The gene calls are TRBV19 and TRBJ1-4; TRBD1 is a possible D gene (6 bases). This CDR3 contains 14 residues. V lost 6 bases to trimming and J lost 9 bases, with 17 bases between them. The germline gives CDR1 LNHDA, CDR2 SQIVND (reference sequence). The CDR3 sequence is CASRVTGVRQKLFF. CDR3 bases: TGTGCCAGTAGAGTGACAGGCGTAAGGCAAAAACTGTTTTTT.

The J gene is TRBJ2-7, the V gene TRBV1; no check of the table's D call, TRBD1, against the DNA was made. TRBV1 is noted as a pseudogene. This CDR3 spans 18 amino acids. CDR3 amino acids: CTSSQVDVGTGLNHEQYF. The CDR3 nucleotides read TGCACCAGCAGCCAAGTTGATGTGGGAACAGGGTTGAACCACGAGCAGTACTTC.

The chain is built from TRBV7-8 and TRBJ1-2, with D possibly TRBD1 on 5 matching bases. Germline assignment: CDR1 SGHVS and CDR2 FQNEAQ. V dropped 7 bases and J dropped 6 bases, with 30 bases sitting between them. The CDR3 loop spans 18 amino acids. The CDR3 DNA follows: TGTGCCAGCATCGACACTGGGGGAGGAGGTTTGTCCCGCGATGGCTACACCTTC. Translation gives CASIDTGGGGLSRDGYTF.

CDR3 amino acids: CASSRPGLTSYNEQFF. In nucleotides, the CDR3 is TGTGCCAGCAGCCGGCCGGGACTAACCTCCTACAATGAGCAGTTCTTC. The V and J genes are TRBV5-4 and TRBJ2-1, with 7 bases matching TRBD2. The CDR3 consists of 16 residues. Losses at the gene ends were 4 bases for V and 0 bases for J; bases not matched to a gene: 7. Germline V gene lookup returns CDR1 SGHNT and CDR2 YYREEE (reference sequence).

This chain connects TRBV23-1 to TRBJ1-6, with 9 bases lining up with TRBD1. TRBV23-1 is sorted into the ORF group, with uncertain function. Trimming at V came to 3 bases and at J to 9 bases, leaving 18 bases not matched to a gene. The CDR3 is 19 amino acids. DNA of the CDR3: TGCGCCAGCAGTCAGTCACCAAGGGACAGGGCCATTTCGGGTTCACCCCTCCACTTT. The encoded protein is CASSQSPRDRAISGSPLHF.

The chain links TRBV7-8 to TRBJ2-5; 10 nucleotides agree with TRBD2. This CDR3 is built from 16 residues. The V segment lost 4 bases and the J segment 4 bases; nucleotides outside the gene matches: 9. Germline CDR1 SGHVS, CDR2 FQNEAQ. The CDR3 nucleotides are TGTGCCAGCAGCTCCCAAAGCGGGGGGGCCAGAGAGACCCAGTACTTC. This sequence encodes CASSSQSGGARETQYF.

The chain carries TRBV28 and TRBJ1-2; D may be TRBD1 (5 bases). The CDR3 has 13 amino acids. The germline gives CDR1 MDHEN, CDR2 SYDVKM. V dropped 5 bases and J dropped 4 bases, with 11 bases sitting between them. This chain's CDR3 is CASSKDISYGYTF. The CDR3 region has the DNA TGTGCCAGCAGTAAGGACATTAGCTATGGCTACACCTTC.

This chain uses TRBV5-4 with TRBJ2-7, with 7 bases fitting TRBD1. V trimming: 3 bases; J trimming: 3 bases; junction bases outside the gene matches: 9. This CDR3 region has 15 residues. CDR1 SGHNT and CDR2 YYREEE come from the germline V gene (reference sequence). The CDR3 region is CASSWNRDSLYEQYF. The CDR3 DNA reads TGTGCCAGCAGCTGGAACCGGGACAGCCTCTACGAGCAGTACTTC.